The text below deals with one TCR beta chain. The antigen is undetermined. These data belong to a study of T cells in localized non-small cell lung cancer. Overall study findings and caveats: Sequencing involved a lone tumor region, leaving heterogeneity possible. Uninvolved adjacent lung had the highest recorded T cell clonality, with tumor below it. Elevated blood T cell density was associated with longer overall survival. Among the top 100 tumor clones, a median around 60 appeared in adjacent lung.

Profiled with immunoSEQ multiplex PCR; TCRdb holds only in-frame clones, not every one. Of about 21,000 clones in the sample, approximately 86% are singletons; the top ten hold under 30%. Sequenced here: peripheral blood mononuclear cells, sampled before any cancer treatment. The TCR originated in a male donor aged 60 or older with stage II lung adenocarcinoma.

CDR3 nucleotides: TGTGCCAGCAGCTCGGATGGGACAGGCACAGATACGCAGTATTTT. Translated, it gives CASSSDGTGTDTQYF. The chain carries TRBV5-4 and TRBJ2-3; 7 positions match TRBD1. Trimming cost V 3 bases and J 1 base; bases outside gene matches: 5. The V gene's germline CDR1 is SGHNT and CDR2 YYREEE (reference sequence). This CDR3 is 15 amino acids long.